The present T cell receptor (beta chain) was sequenced within a study of OX40 agonist ivuxolimab in advanced cancers. About the research overall: Patients received ivuxolimab, an intravenous treatment, every 2 weeks at 0.01 to 10 mg/kg.

Some clones are missing from TCRdb's copy, which holds only in-frame ones; the method was immunoSEQ multiplex PCR. The sample holds tens of thousands of clones, around four fifths seen once. CDR1 and CDR2 from the germline V gene are MNHNS and SASEGT. The V gene lost 5 bases and the J gene lost 4 bases, with 17 bases spanning the gap. The CDR3 extends over 15 amino acids. The material was CD4+ or CD8+ T cells sorted from blood, obtained in a trial of the OX40 agonist ivuxolimab. This TCR derives from an adult with an advanced solid tumor such as melanoma, head and neck, liver or kidney cancer. This rearrangement joins TRBV6-1 to TRBJ2-5; a possible D gene is TRBD1 (6 bases). This CDR3 is CASSWGTGTTETQYF. For the CDR3, the DNA is TGTGCCAGCAGTTGGGGAACAGGGACCACAGAGACCCAGTACTTC.